The clone carrying this TCR beta chain was seen a handful of times. Antigen: not known. TCRdb re-called the 5' RACE reads through MiXCR, storing one row per CDR3 protein. The sample shows 620,000 or so distinct CDR3 sequences, about 12% of them seen only once. These data come from a study of T cells after yellow fever vaccination. As for the study in general: Each low-cell-number fraction was prepared by means of SMART-Seq v4 Ultra Low Input. Findings and caveats of the study: Post-booster repertoires again held most primary-vaccination clones (roughly 95% CD4, roughly 88% CD8). CD4 and CD8 compartments shared a small share of clonotypes.

The CDR3 sequence is 16 residues long. The trim removed 5 bases at V and 6 bases at J, leaving 13 bases unmatched. Germline V gives CDR1 SGHTA, CDR2 FQGNSA. The clonotype originates from a man aged 25-45 years who received the YFV17D yellow fever vaccine. The source material was PBMCs, sampled on the day of the yellow fever booster vaccination. The V call is TRBV7-2, the J call TRBJ2-3; 8 positions match TRBD2. The CDR3 sequence: CASSRGPAGARDTQYF. CDR3 bases: TGTGCCAGCAGCCGGGGCCCAGCGGGAGCGAGGGATACGCAGTATTTT.